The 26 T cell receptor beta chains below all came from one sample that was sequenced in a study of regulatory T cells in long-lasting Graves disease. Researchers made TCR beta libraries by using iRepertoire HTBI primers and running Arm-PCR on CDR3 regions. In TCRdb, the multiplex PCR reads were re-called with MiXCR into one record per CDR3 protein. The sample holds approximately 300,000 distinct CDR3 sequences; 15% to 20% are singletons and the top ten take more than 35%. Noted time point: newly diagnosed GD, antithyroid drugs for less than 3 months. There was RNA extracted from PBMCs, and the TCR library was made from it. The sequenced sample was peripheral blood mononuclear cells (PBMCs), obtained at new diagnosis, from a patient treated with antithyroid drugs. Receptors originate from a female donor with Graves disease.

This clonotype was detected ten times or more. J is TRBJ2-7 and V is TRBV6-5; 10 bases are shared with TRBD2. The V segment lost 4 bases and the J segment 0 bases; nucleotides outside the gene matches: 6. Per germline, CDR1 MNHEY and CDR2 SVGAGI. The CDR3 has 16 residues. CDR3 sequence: CASSFWTSGISYEQYF. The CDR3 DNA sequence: TGTGCCAGCAGTTTTTGGACTAGCGGAATCTCCTACGAGCAGTACTTC.

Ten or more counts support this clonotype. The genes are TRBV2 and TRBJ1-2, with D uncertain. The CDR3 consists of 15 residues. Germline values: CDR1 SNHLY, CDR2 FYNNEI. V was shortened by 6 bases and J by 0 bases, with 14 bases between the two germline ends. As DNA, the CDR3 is TGTGCCAGCAGCCCCGGACCGGTAGCTAACTATGGCTACACCTTC. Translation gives CASSPGPVANYGYTF.

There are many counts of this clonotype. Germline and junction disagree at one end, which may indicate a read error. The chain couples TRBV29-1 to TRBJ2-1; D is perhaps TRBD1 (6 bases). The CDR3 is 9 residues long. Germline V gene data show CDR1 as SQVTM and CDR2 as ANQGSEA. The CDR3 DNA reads TGCAGCGTTGAAGATCTGGACAGCTTC. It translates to CSVEDLDSF.

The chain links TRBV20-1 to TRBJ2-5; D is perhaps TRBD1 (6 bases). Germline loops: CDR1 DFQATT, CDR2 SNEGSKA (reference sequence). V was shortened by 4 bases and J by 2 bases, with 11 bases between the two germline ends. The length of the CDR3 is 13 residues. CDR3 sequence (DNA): TGCAGTGCTACGGACAGCCCGCAAGAGACCCAGTACTTC. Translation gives CSATDSPQETQYF.

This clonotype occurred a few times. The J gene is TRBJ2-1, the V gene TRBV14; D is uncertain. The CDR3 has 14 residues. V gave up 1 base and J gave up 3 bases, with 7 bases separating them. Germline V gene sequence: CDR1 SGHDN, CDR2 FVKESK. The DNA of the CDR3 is TGTGCCAGCAGCCAAGGGCAAGTCTACAATGAGCAGTTCTTC. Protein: CASSQGQVYNEQFF.

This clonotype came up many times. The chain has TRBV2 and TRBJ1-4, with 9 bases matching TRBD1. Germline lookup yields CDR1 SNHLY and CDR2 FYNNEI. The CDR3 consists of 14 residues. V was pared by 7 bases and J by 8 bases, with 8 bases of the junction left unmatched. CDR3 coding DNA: TGTGCCAGCATCCCACAGGGGGCGCAGGAAAAACTGTTTTTT. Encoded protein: CASIPQGAQEKLFF.

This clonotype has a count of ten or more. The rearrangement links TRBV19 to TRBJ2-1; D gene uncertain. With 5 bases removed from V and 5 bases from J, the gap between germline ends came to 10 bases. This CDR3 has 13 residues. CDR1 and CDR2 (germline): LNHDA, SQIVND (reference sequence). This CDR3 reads CASSSVVHNEQFF. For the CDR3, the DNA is TGTGCCAGTAGTTCTGTAGTCCACAATGAGCAGTTCTTC.

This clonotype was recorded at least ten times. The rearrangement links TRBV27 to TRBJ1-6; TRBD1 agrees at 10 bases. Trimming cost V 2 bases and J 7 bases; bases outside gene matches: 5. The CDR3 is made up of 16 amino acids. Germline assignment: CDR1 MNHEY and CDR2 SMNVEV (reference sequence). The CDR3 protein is CASSLKTGGGNSPLHF. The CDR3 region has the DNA TGTGCCAGCAGTTTAAAGACAGGGGGCGGAAATTCACCCCTCCACTTT.

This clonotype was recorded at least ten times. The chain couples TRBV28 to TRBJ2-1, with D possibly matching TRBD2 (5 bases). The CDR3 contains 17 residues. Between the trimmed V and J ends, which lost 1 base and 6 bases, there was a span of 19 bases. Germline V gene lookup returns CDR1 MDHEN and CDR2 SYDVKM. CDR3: CASSLFPGSPGVNEQFF. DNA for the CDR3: TGTGCCAGCAGTTTATTCCCTGGGAGCCCGGGCGTCAATGAGCAGTTCTTC.

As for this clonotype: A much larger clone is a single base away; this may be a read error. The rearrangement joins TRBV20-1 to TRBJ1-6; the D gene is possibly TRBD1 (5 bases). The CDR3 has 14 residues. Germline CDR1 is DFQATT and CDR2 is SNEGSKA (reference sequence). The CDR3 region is CSARDPQAPRGSRF. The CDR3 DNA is TGCAGTGCTAGAGATCCCCAGGCTCCTCGGGGGTCCCGCTTT.

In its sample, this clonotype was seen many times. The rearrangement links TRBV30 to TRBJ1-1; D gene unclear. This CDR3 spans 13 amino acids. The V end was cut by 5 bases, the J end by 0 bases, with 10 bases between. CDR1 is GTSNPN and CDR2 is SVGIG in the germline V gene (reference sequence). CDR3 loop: CAWRSLLNTEAFF. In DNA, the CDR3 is TGTGCCTGGCGCAGCCTATTGAACACTGAAGCTTTCTTT.

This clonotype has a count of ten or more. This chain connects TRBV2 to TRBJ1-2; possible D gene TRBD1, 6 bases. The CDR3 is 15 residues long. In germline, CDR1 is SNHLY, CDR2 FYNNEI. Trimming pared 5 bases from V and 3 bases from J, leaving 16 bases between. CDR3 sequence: CASSLLWEGDYGYTF. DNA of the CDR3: TGTGCCAGCAGTCTTCTCTGGGAGGGGGACTATGGCTACACCTTC.

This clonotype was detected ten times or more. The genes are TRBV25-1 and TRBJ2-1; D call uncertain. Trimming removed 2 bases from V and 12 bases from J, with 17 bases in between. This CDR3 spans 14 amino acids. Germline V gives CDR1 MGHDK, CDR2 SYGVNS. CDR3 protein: CASSEMRIGDWQFF. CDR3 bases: TGTGCCAGCAGTGAAATGAGGATCGGAGATTGGCAGTTCTTC.

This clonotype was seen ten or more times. The CDR3 sequence is CASSLGLAGISSYNEQFF. CDR3 nucleotide sequence: TGTGCCAGCAGCTTAGGACTAGCGGGGATAAGCTCCTACAATGAGCAGTTCTTC. The chain is built from TRBV7-8 and TRBJ2-1; 11 bases agree with TRBD2. CDR1 SGHVS and CDR2 FQNEAQ come from the germline V gene. With V trimmed by 1 base and J by 0 bases, 5 bases remained unmatched. The CDR3 contains 18 residues.

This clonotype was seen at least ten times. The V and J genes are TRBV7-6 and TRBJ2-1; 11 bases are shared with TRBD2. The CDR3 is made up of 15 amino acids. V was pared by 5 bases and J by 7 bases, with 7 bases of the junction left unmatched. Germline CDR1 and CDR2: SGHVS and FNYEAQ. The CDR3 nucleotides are TGTGCCAGCAGCCCCTTAGCGGGAGGGTTGAATGAGCAGTTCTTC. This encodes CASSPLAGGLNEQFF.

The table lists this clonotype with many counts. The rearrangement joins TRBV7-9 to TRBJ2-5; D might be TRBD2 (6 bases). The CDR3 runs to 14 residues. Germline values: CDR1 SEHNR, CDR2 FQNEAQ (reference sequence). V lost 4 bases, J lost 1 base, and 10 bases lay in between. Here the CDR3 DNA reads TGTGCCAGCAGCTCAGGACTACGCCAAGAGACCCAGTACTTC. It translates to CASSSGLRQETQYF.

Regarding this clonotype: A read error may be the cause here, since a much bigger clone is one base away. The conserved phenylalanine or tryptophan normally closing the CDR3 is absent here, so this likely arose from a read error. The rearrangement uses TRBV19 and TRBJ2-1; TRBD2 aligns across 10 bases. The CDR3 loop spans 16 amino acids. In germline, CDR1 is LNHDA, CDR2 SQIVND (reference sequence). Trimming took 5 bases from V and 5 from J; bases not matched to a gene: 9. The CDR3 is CASSPISGRVDNEQFS. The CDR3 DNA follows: TGTGCCAGTAGTCCCATCAGCGGGAGGGTGGACAATGAGCAGTTCTCC.

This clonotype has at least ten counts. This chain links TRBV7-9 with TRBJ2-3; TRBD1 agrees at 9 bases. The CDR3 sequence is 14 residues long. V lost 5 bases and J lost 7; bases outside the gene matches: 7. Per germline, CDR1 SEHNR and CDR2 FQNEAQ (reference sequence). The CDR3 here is CASSAGDREYTQYF. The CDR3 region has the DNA TGTGCCAGCAGCGCAGGGGACAGGGAATATACGCAGTATTTT.

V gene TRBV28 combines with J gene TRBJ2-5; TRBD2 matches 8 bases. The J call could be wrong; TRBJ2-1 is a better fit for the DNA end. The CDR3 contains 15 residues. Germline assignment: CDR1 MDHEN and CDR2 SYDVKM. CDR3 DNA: TGTGCCAGCACCACCTCCGAGCGGGAGAACAATGAGCAGTTCTTC. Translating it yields CASTTSERENNEQFF.

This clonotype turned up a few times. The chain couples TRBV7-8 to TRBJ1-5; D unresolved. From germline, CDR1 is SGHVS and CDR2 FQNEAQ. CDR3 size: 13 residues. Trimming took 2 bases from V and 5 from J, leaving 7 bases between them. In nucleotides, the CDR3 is TGTGCCAGCAGCTTACGTACTTATCAGCCCCAGCATTTT. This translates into CASSLRTYQPQHF.

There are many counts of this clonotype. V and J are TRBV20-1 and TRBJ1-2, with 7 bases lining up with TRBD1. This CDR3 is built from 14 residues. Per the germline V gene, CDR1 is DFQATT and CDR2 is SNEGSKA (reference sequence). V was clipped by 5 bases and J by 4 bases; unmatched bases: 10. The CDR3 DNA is TGCAGTGCTCGAAGACAGGGCTACGCCTATGGCTACACCTTC. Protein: CSARRQGYAYGYTF.

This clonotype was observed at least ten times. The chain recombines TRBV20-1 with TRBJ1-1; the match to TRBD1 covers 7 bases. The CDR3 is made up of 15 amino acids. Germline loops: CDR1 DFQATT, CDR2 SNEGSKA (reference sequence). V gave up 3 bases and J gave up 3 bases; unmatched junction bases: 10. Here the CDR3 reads CSASENYRGDTEAFF. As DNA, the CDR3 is TGCAGTGCTAGCGAAAACTACAGGGGTGACACTGAAGCTTTCTTT.

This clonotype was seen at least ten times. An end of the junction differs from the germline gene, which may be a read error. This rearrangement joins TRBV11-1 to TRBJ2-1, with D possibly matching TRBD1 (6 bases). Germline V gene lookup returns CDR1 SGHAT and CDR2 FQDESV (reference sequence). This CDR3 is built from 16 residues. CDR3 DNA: TGCGCCAGCAGCTTGAAGTCCAGGACAGCCTACAATGAGCAGTTCTTC. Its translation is CASSLKSRTAYNEQFF.

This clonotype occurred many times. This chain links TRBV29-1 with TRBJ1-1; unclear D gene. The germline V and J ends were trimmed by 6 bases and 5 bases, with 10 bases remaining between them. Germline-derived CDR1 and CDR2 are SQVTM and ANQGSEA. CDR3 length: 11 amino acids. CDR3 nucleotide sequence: TGCAGCGTCTCTAGGGATACTGAAGCTTTCTTT. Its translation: CSVSRDTEAFF.

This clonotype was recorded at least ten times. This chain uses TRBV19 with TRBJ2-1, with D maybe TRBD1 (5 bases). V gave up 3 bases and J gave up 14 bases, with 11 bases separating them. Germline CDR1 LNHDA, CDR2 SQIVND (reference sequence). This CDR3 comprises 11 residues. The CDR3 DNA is TGTGCCAGTAGTATGCAGGGCTCGGAGTTCTTC. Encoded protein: CASSMQGSEFF.

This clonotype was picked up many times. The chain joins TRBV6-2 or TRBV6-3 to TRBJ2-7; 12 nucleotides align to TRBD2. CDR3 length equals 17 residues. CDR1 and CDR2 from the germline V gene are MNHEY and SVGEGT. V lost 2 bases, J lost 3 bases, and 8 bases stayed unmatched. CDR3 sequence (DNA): TGTGCCAGCAGTTACCCAGGGACTAGCGGGCCCTACTACGAGCAGTACTTC. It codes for CASSYPGTSGPYYEQYF.